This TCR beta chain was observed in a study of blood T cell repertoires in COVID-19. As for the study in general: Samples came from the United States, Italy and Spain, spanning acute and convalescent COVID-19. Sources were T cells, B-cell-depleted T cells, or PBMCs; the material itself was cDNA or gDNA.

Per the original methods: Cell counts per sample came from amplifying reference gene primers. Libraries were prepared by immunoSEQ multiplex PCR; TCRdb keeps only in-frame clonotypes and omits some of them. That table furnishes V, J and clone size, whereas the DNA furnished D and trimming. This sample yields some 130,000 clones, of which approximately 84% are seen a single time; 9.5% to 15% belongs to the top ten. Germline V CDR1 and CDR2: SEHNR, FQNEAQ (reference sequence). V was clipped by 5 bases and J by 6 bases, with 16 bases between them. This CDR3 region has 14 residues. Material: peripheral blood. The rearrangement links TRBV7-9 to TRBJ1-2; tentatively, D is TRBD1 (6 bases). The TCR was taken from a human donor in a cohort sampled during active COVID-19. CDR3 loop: CASSPLGGANGYTF. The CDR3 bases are TGTGCCAGCAGCCCCCTCGGGGGGGCAAATGGCTACACCTTC.